This TCR beta chain came from a study of blood T cell repertoires in COVID-19. The data were produced by immunoSEQ multiplex PCR, yet TCRdb's version contains in-frame clones alone and is incomplete. The sample consists of roughly 70,000 clones, 75% to 90% of them appearing once. The germline CDR1 and CDR2 sequences are LNHDA and SQIVND (reference sequence). With 1 base clipped from V and 4 bases from J, the junction kept 9 bases outside the gene matches. CDR3 length equals 16 residues. Followed longitudinally, the Seattle patients had been enrolled during active infection. This TCR was sampled from a man at least 80 years old with COVID-19, enrolled during active disease. Sequenced: peripheral blood. The chain carries TRBV19 and TRBJ1-1; the match to TRBD1 covers 7 bases. The CDR3 bases are TGTGCCAGTAGTATAGTAACAGGGGAGTACGGCACTGAAGCTTTCTTT. Translation gives CASSIVTGEYGTEAFF. Full variable domain (outside the CDR3, taken from reference TRBV19 and TRBJ1-1): DGGITQSPKYLFRKEGQNVTLSCEQNLNHDAMYWYRQDPGQGLRLIYYSQIVNDFQKGDIAEGYSVSREKKESFPLTVTSAQKNPTAFYLCASSIVTGEYGTEAFFGQGTRLTVV.